A selection of T cell receptor beta chains follows, all from one sample in a study of neurological immune-mediated disorders. TCRdb passed the 5' RACE reads through MiXCR, listing each CDR3 protein once. The data hold about 76,000 distinct CDR3 sequences, with approximately 17% observed a single time. The sample taken for sequencing was PBMCs. The receptors shown here come from a middle-aged woman in good health. Both conserved end residues are part of each CDR3. A D gene is named only where the DNA matches it firmly. A clone size is listed for some rows: how often the clone was seen (once, few, many), or a class if it is expanded.

j_call,d_call,v_call,clone_size,cdr3_aa,cdr3_nt
TRBJ2-7,TRBD1,TRBV7-8,many,CASSPSGQGLYEQYF,TGTGCCAGCAGCCCATCAGGACAGGGCCTCTACGAGCAGTACTTC
TRBJ1-1,TRBD1,TRBV9,many,CASSDLGQGGQNTEAFF,TGTGCCAGCAGCGATCTCGGACAGGGGGGGCAGAACACTGAAGCTTTCTTT
TRBJ2-5,.,TRBV6-5,many,CASNPAWGEETQYF,TGTGCCAGCAACCCGGCTTGGGGGGAAGAGACCCAGTACTTC
TRBJ2-1,TRBD2,TRBV12-3/TRBV12-4,many,CASSFSASGTDNEQFF,TGTGCCAGCAGTTTCTCCGCTAGCGGAACAGACAATGAGCAGTTCTTC
TRBJ2-1,.,TRBV20-1,many,CSAREEGTWQFF,TGCAGTGCTAGAGAGGAAGGAACTTGGCAGTTCTTC
TRBJ2-1,TRBD2,TRBV20-1,.,CSARESGTRNGEQFF,TGCAGTGCTAGAGAATCCGGGACTAGGAACGGTGAGCAGTTCTTC
TRBJ2-1,TRBD1,TRBV5-1,.,CASSLGTGKMNEQFF,TGCGCCAGCAGCTTAGGGACAGGGAAGATGAATGAGCAGTTCTTC
TRBJ1-1,TRBD1,TRBV5-1,many,CASRSTTGHTEAFF,TGCGCCAGCAGATCGACGACAGGGCACACTGAAGCTTTCTTT
TRBJ2-3,TRBD2,TRBV7-6,few,CASSFRTSGDTQYF,TGTGCCAGCAGCTTCCGGACTAGCGGCGATACGCAGTATTTT
TRBJ2-1,.,TRBV4-2,many,CASSPGDRNNEQFF,TGTGCCAGCAGCCCGGGGGACCGCAACAATGAGCAGTTCTTC
TRBJ1-1,TRBD1,TRBV24-1,.,CATSDEDRVTWGTEAFF,TGTGCCACCAGTGACGAAGACAGGGTCACCTGGGGAACTGAAGCTTTCTTT
TRBJ2-5,.,TRBV9,many,CASSVDGRKTQYF,TGTGCCAGCAGCGTAGACGGAAGGAAGACCCAGTACTTC
TRBJ2-7,TRBD1,TRBV12-3/TRBV12-4,many,CASSHGQGLDEQYF,TGTGCCAGCAGCCACGGACAGGGGCTGGACGAGCAGTACTTC
TRBJ2-1,.,TRBV16,.,CSSSRGLPGHNEQFF,TGTTCCAGCAGCCGAGGACTACCGGGGCACAATGAGCAGTTCTTC
TRBJ1-2,.,TRBV20-1,many,CSAKWRKAAYGYTF,TGCAGTGCAAAGTGGCGTAAGGCCGCCTATGGCTACACCTTC
TRBJ2-7,TRBD2,TRBV20-1,many,CSARDRGGPSSYEQYF,TGCAGTGCTAGAGATCGGGGGGGTCCCTCCTCCTACGAGCAGTACTTC
TRBJ2-1,TRBD2,TRBV20-1,many,CSARDQGGSYNEQFF,TGCAGTGCTAGAGACCAGGGAGGGTCCTACAATGAGCAGTTCTTC
TRBJ1-1,.,TRBV5-1,.,CASSTGQLNTEAFF,TGCGCCAGCAGCACCGGACAACTCAACACTGAAGCTTTCTTT
TRBJ2-7,.,TRBV4-3,many,CASSQDRGYEQYF,TGCGCCAGCAGCCAAGATAGGGGGTACGAGCAGTACTTC
TRBJ1-5,TRBD1,TRBV12-3/TRBV12-4,many,CASSLPQTGAPQHF,TGTGCCAGCAGCCTACCCCAGACAGGGGCGCCCCAGCATTTT
TRBJ2-3,.,TRBV2,many,CASSFTRASRTDTQYF,TGTGCCAGCAGTTTTACCCGGGCCTCACGGACAGATACGCAGTATTTT
TRBJ2-5,TRBD2,TRBV3-1,many,CASSQVLAGDVETQYF,TGTGCCAGCAGCCAAGTACTAGCGGGGGACGTAGAGACCCAGTACTTC
TRBJ2-7,.,TRBV21-1,.,CASSRQEGVGYEQYF,TGTGCCAGCAGCAGACAGGAGGGTGTTGGCTACGAGCAGTACTTC
TRBJ2-3,TRBD2,TRBV10-3,many,CAISESGTSQADTQYF,TGTGCCATCAGTGAGTCGGGGACTAGCCAGGCGGATACGCAGTATTTT
TRBJ2-5,TRBD2,TRBV5-1,.,CASSLEELATQETQYF,TGCGCCAGCAGCTTGGAGGAACTAGCGACGCAAGAGACCCAGTACTTC
TRBJ1-1,.,TRBV27,many,CASRSPDTEAFF,TGTGCCAGCAGATCTCCGGACACTGAAGCTTTCTTT
TRBJ2-2,TRBD2,TRBV7-3,many,CASSLQRGATGELFF,TGTGCCAGCAGCCTCCAGCGGGGGGCTACCGGGGAGCTGTTTTTT
TRBJ2-2,.,TRBV7-2,many,CASKWGGPDTGELFF,TGTGCCAGCAAGTGGGGGGGGCCGGACACCGGGGAGCTGTTTTTT
TRBJ1-1,.,TRBV20-1,few,CSARETIEAFF,TGCAGTGCTAGAGAGACGATTGAAGCTTTCTTT
TRBJ2-2,.,TRBV10-1,many,CASSETRRGTGELFF,TGCGCCAGCAGTGAAACCCGGAGGGGCACCGGGGAGCTGTTTTTT
TRBJ2-3,.,TRBV7-2,many,CASSLAQAGTTDTQYF,TGTGCCAGCAGCTTAGCGCAGGCAGGGACCACAGATACGCAGTATTTT
TRBJ2-3,.,TRBV6-2/TRBV6-3,many,CASSQRRLVSTDTQYF,TGTGCCAGCAGTCAACGAAGACTGGTTAGCACAGATACGCAGTATTTT
TRBJ1-2,TRBD1,TRBV6-5,.,CASSEGQAPYGYTF,TGTGCCAGCAGTGAAGGACAGGCCCCCTATGGCTACACCTTC
TRBJ2-3,TRBD1,TRBV15,many,CATADRAPATQYF,TGTGCCACCGCGGACAGGGCTCCCGCTACGCAGTATTTT
TRBJ1-1,.,TRBV7-2,many,CASSPGGSATEAFF,TGTGCCAGCAGCCCGGGGGGATCGGCCACTGAAGCTTTCTTT
TRBJ2-2,.,TRBV5-5,many,CASSLRSAQGYTGELFF,TGTGCCAGCAGCCTCCGGTCCGCCCAGGGTTACACCGGGGAGCTGTTTTTT
TRBJ1-1,.,TRBV20-1,many,CSAPSYQWVGTEAFF,TGCAGTGCTCCCTCTTACCAATGGGTGGGCACTGAAGCTTTCTTT
TRBJ2-3,.,TRBV6-5,many,CASRQNRLTDTQYF,TGTGCCAGCAGGCAAAACAGGCTCACAGATACGCAGTATTTT
TRBJ1-5,.,TRBV28,few,CASSLWGQGVSIQPQHF,TGTGCCAGCAGTCTTTGGGGGCAGGGTGTATCTATTCAGCCCCAGCATTTT
TRBJ2-5,TRBD1,TRBV7-2,.,CASSFRGLETQYF,TGTGCCAGCAGCTTTAGGGGGCTCGAGACCCAGTACTTC
TRBJ1-4,.,TRBV3-1,many,CASSQGTDVGEKLFF,TGTGCCAGCAGCCAAGGGACGGACGTTGGAGAAAAACTGTTTTTT
TRBJ2-1,.,TRBV20-1,.,CSAVADKYNEQFF,TGCAGTGCTGTAGCGGACAAATACAATGAGCAGTTCTTC
TRBJ2-5,TRBD2,TRBV7-2,many,CASSLGLAELETQYF,TGTGCCAGCAGCTTGGGACTAGCGGAGCTAGAGACCCAGTACTTC
TRBJ2-3,.,TRBV28,many,CASSLTPGVDTQYF,TGTGCCAGCAGTTTGACCCCAGGGGTAGATACGCAGTATTTT
TRBJ2-5,.,TRBV6-6,many,CASSRTRETQYF,TGTGCCAGCAGTCGGACACGTGAGACCCAGTACTTC
TRBJ1-5,TRBD1,TRBV20-1,many,CSARGPGGYQPQHF,TGCAGTGCTAGAGGACCAGGGGGATATCAGCCCCAGCATTTT
TRBJ2-1,TRBD2,TRBV5-6,many,CASRYDRGGASYNEQFF,TGTGCCAGCAGATACGACCGGGGGGGTGCTTCCTACAATGAGCAGTTCTTC
TRBJ1-6,.,TRBV4-3,many,CASSQDTDGDSPLHF,TGCGCCAGCAGCCAAGATACGGATGGGGATTCACCCCTCCACTTT
TRBJ2-5,TRBD2,TRBV28,many,CASSPPLSGGAKETQYF,TGTGCCAGCAGTCCCCCCTTAAGCGGGGGGGCCAAGGAGACCCAGTACTTC
TRBJ2-1,.,TRBV20-1,many,CSARESGRNYNEQFF,TGCAGTGCTAGAGAGAGTGGGCGGAATTACAATGAGCAGTTCTTC
TRBJ1-1,TRBD1,TRBV5-1,many,CASSPRTGGNTEAFF,TGCGCCAGCAGCCCCCGGACAGGGGGGAACACTGAAGCTTTCTTT
TRBJ2-3,.,TRBV20-1,many,CSADQGKSTDTQYF,TGCAGTGCGGATCAGGGGAAAAGCACAGATACGCAGTATTTT
TRBJ1-2,.,TRBV3-1,many,CASSHWDRSDNGYTF,TGTGCCAGCAGCCATTGGGACCGGTCGGACAATGGCTACACCTTC
TRBJ1-5,.,TRBV4-1,.,CASPLKGGGGNQPQHF,TGCGCCAGCCCCCTAAAAGGGGGGGGCGGCAATCAGCCCCAGCATTTT
TRBJ2-2,.,TRBV6-2/TRBV6-3,many,CASSYYTGELFF,TGTGCCAGCAGTTACTACACCGGGGAGCTGTTTTTT
TRBJ1-4,.,TRBV6-5,.,CVSSLIFATNEKMFF,TGTGTCAGCAGCCTCATCTTTGCAACTAATGAAAAAATGTTTTTT
TRBJ1-2,TRBD1,TRBV27,many,CASRATGQALGGYTF,TGTGCCAGCAGAGCTACGGGACAGGCCTTGGGAGGCTACACCTTC
TRBJ1-5,.,TRBV6-1,many,CASRPGGGSNQPQHF,TGTGCCAGCAGGCCCGGGGGGGGCAGCAATCAGCCCCAGCATTTT
TRBJ2-2,.,TRBV6-2/TRBV6-3,.,CASSPMAGGLTGELFF,TGTGCCAGCAGTCCGATGGCTGGGGGATTGACCGGGGAGCTGTTTTTT